This paragraph reports one T cell receptor (beta chain). This sample is part of a study of OX40 agonist ivuxolimab in advanced cancers. V was trimmed by 0 bases and J by 4 bases, leaving 4 bases between them. The germline V gene has CDR1 GTSNPN and CDR2 SVGIG (reference sequence). The CDR3 sequence is 12 residues long. Sequencing was performed with immunoSEQ multiplex PCR; in TCRdb, only in-frame clones are kept and a portion is missing. This sample yields some 9,000 clones, of which roughly nine tenths are seen a single time; approximately 16% belongs to the top ten. This receptor was taken from an adult with an advanced solid tumor such as melanoma, head and neck, liver or kidney cancer. Specimen: CD4+ or CD8+ T cells sorted from blood, collected in a trial of the OX40 agonist ivuxolimab. The chain links TRBV30 to TRBJ1-3; D not resolved. CDR3 residues: CAWSVLGNTIYF. CDR3 bases: TGTGCCTGGAGTGTACTAGGAAACACCATATATTTT.